This T cell receptor (beta chain) came from a study of tumor-infiltrating lymphocytes in primary liver carcinoma. Study-level background: Lesions, classed as T1-T3 N0M0, spanned about 4 to 11 cm across. General study results and limits: Tumor region pairs outstripped tumor-adjacent and tumor-blood pairs in overlap. Top clones occupying all five tumor regions numbered only about 7-24%.

Making TCR beta cDNA involved around 520 ng total RNA and a constant-region primer. Slightly modified ARM-PCR served as the procedure for the TCR beta libraries. These libraries came from three rounds of nested multiplex PCR. The first two PCR rounds used TRBV1-TRBV30 primers with a Cbeta primer, roughly 10 cycles each. Each CDR3 protein is one row after TCRdb ran MiXCR on the multiplex PCR reads. The sample includes about 100,000 distinct CDR3 sequences, more than 65% of them seen just once. The study co-extracted DNA and RNA from approximately 20-30 mg of unsorted bulk tissue. No treatment had been given to the patients, who were chronically infected with HBV. Points on this clonotype: As yet, its antigen is unknown. The junction differs from germline at one of its ends, possibly a read error.

Per germline, CDR1 SGHAT and CDR2 FQNNGV. This CDR3 is built from 15 residues. The clonotype originates from a woman between 55 and 75 years old with primary liver carcinoma and hepatitis B virus infection. Sequenced input: liver tumor tissue from sampling region 2. Described subset: tumor region T2, inferior pole. The rearrangement uses TRBV11-2 and TRBJ2-3, with 7 bases matching TRBD2. The CDR3, as DNA: TGTGGCAGCAGCTTAGGACTAGGACGCACAGATACCCAGTATTTT. It encodes CGSSLGLGRTDTQYF.